This T cell receptor (beta chain) was found in a study of T cells in Graves' hyperthyroidism and ophthalmopathy. Notes on the study in general: Ophthalmopathy prediction by the model preceded onset by a median approximately 6.1 months. Most clonotypes expanded in the thyroid (above 0.001) were also present in blood.

CDR3 length: 15 amino acids. From germline, CDR1 is MNHNS and CDR2 SASEGT. V lost 3 bases and J lost 3; bases outside the gene matches: 7. RNA transcripts were the template for amplifying TCR beta CDR3 regions. HTBI primers were employed in a first-round RT-PCR of the TCR CDR3. Using its own MiXCR run on the multiplex PCR reads, TCRdb lists one record per CDR3 protein. The data contain 390,000 or so distinct CDR3 sequences, over 12% of them singletons. The sample holds many counts of this clonotype. Its antigen is as yet unknown. Lactation, pregnancy, other autoimmune disease or uncontrolled infection led to exclusion of patients. Together with thyroid ultrasound, orbital computed tomography, serum thyroxine and TRAb, clinical symptoms were used for diagnoses.

Sequencing used blood. The J gene is TRBJ1-1, the V gene TRBV6-1, with 7 bases identical to TRBD1. The receptor's source is a man aged 18 to 29 with Graves' ophthalmopathy. The CDR3 DNA follows: TGTGCCAGCAGTGATGCAGCACAGGGGCACACTGAAGCTTTCTTT. Amino acid sequence: CASSDAAQGHTEAFF.